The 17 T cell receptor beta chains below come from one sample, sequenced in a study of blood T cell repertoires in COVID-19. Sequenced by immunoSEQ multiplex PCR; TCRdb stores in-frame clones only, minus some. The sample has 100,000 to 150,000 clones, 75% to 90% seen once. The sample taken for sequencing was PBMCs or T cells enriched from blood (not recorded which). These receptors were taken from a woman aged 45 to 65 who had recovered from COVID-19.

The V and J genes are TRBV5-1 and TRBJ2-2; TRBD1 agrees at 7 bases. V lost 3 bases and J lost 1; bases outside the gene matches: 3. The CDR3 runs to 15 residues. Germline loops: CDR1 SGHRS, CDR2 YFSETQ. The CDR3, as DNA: TGCGCCAGCAGCTCCCAGGGGGAGAACACCGGGGAGCTGTTTTTT. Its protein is CASSSQGENTGELFF.

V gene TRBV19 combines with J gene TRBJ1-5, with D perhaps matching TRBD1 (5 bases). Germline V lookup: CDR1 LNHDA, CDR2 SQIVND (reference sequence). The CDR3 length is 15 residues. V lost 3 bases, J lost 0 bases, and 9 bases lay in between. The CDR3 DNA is TGTGCCAGTAGTATCGCGGGGCTTAGCAATCAGCCCCAGCATTTT. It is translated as CASSIAGLSNQPQHF. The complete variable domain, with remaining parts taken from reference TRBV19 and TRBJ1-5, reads DGGITQSPKYLFRKEGQNVTLSCEQNLNHDAMYWYRQDPGQGLRLIYYSQIVNDFQKGDIAEGYSVSREKKESFPLTVTSAQKNPTAFYLCASSIAGLSNQPQHFGDGTRLSIL.

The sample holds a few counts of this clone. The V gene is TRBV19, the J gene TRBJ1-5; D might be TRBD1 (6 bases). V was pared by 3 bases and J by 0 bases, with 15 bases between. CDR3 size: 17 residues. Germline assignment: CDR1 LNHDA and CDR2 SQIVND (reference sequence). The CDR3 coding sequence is TGTGCCAGTAGTATTCCCCTGACAGGAGATAGCAATCAGCCCCAGCATTTT. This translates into CASSIPLTGDSNQPQHF.

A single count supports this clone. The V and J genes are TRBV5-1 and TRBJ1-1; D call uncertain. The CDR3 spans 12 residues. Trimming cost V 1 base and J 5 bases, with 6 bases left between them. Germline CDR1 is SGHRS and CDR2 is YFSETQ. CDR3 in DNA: TGCGCCAGCAGCTTGTCGGGTACTGAAGCTTTCTTT. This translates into CASSLSGTEAFF.

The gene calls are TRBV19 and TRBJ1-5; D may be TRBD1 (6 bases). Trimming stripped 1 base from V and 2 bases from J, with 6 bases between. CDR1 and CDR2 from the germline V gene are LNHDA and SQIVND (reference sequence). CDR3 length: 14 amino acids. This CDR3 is CASSIGTGNQPQHF. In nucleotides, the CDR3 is TGTGCCAGTAGTATAGGGACAGGCAATCAGCCCCAGCATTTT.

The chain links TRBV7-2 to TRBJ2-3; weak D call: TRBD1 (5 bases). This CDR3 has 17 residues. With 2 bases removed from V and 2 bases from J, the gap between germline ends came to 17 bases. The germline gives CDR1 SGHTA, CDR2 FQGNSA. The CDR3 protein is CASSLTRGRETTDTQYF. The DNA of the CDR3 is TGTGCCAGCAGCTTAACGCGCGGCAGGGAAACCACAGATACGCAGTATTTT.

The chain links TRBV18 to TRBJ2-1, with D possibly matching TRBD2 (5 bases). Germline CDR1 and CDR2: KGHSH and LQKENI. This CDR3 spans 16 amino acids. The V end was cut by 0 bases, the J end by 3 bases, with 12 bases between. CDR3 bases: TGTGCCAGCTCACCACCGGGGAGTCAACGCTACAATGAGCAGTTCTTC. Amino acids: CASSPPGSQRYNEQFF.

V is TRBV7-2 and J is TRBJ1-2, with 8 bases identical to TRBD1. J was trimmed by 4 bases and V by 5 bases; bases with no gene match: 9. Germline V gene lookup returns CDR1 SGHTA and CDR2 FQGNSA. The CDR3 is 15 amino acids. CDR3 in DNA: TGTGCCAGCAGCAACGCAGGGGGCCGGGGCTATGGCTACACCTTC. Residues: CASSNAGGRGYGYTF. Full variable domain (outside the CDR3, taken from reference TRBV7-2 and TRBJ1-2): GAGVSQSPSNKVTEKGKDVELRCDPISGHTALYWYRQSLGQGLEFLIYFQGNSAPDKSGLPSDRFSAERTGGSVSTLTIQRTQQEDSAVYLCASSNAGGRGYGYTFGSGTRLTVV.

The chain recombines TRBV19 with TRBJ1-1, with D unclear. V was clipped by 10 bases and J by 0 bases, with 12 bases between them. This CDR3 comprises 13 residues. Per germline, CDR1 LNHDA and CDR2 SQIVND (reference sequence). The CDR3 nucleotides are TGTGCCACCACAACGATTATGAACACTGAAGCTTTCTTT. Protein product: CATTTIMNTEAFF.

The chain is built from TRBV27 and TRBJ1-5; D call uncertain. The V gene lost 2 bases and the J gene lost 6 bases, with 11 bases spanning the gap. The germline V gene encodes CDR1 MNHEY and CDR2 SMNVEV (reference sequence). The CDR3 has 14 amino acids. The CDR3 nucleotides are TGTGCCAGCAGTTTACAGGCGCTGGGTCAGCCCCAGCATTTT. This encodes CASSLQALGQPQHF.

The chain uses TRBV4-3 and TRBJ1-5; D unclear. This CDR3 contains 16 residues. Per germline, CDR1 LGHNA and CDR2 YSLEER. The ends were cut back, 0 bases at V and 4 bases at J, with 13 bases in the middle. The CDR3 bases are TGCGCCAGCAGCCAAGAAGGTCACAGCCCGAATCAGCCCCAGCATTTT. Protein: CASSQEGHSPNQPQHF.

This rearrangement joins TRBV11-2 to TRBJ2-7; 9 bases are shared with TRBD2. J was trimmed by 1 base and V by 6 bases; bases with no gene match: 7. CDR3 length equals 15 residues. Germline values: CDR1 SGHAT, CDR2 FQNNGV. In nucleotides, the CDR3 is TGTGCCAGCAGTTTCGGACTAGCGAGATCCTACGAGCAGTACTTC. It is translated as CASSFGLARSYEQYF.

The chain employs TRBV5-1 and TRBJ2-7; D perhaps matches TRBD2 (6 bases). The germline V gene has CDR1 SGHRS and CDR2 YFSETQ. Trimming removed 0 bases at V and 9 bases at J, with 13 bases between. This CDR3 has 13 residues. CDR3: CASSLAEDSGQYF. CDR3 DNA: TGCGCCAGCAGCTTGGCAGAGGATAGCGGGCAGTACTTC.

The CDR3 nucleotides read TGTGCCAGCAGCGTAACCGGGACAGGGTTCTACGAGCAGTACTTC. It translates to CASSVTGTGFYEQYF. The chain employs TRBV9 and TRBJ2-7, with 9 bases that match TRBD1. This CDR3 is 15 amino acids long. Germline values: CDR1 SGDLS, CDR2 YYNGEE. The junction had 5 bases not matched to a gene; V was cut back by 1 base and J by 3 bases.

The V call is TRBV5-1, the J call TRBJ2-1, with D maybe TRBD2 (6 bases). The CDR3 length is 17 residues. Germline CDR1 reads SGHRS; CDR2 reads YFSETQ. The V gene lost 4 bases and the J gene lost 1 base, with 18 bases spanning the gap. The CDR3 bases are TGCGCCAGCAGCCCTTTGGATAGCGGAACATCCTACAATGAGCAGTTCTTC. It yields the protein CASSPLDSGTSYNEQFF.

CDR3 DNA sequence: TGTGCCAGTAGCGGACAGGGGGCTGTCGGGAGTGAAAAACTGTTTTTT. It encodes CASSGQGAVGSEKLFF. The chain carries TRBV19 and TRBJ1-4, with 11 bases identical to TRBD1. This CDR3 has 16 amino acids. Germline V gives CDR1 LNHDA, CDR2 SQIVND (reference sequence). V gave up 6 bases and J gave up 7 bases; unmatched junction bases: 10.

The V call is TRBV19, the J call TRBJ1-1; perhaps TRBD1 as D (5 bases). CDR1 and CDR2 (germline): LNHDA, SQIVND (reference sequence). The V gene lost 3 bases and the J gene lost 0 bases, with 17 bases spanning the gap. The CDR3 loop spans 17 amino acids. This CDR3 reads CASSMKGARGMNTEAFF. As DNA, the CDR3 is TGTGCCAGTAGTATGAAAGGCGCAAGGGGAATGAACACTGAAGCTTTCTTT.